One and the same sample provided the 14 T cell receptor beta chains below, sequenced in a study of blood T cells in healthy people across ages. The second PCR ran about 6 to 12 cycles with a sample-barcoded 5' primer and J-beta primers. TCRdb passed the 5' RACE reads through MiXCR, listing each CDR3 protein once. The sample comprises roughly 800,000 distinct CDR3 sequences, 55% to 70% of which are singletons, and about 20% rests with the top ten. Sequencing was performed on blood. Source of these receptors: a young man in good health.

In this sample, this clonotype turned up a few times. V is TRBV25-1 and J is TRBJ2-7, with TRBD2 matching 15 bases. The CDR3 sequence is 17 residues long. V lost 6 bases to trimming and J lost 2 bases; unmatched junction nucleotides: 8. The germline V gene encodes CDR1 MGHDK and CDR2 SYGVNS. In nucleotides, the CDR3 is TGTGCCAGCAGCCCCGGACTAGCGGGAGGGCCTGCCTACGAGCAGTACTTC. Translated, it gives CASSPGLAGGPAYEQYF.

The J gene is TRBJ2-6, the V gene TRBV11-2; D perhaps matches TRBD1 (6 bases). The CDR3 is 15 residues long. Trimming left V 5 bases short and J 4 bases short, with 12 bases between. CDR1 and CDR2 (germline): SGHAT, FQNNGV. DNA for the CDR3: TGTGCCAGCAGCCCGCAGGGGCGCGGGGCCAACGTCCTGACTTTC. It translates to CASSPQGRGANVLTF. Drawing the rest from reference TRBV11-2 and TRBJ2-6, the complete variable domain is EAGVAQSPRYKIIEKRQSVAFWCNPISGHATLYWYQQILGQGPKLLIQFQNNGVVDDSQLPKDRFSAERLKGVDSTLKIQPAKLEDSAVYLCASSPQGRGANVLTFGAGSRLTVL.

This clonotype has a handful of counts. The CDR3 here is CASSLTGMDNQPQHF. The CDR3 DNA is TGCGCCAGCAGCTTGACAGGGATGGACAATCAGCCCCAGCATTTT. The V and J genes are TRBV5-1 and TRBJ1-5; a possible D gene is TRBD1 (6 bases). Trimming cost V 1 base and J 3 bases, with 11 bases left between them. Germline CDR1 SGHRS, CDR2 YFSETQ. The CDR3 runs to 15 residues.

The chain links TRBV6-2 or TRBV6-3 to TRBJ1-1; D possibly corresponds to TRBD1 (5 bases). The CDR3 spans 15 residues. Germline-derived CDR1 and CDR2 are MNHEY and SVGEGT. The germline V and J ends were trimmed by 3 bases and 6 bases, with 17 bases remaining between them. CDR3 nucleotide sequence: TGTGCCAGCAGTTATAACGCCGCGGCGGGGCCTGAAGCTTTCTTT. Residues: CASSYNAAAGPEAFF.

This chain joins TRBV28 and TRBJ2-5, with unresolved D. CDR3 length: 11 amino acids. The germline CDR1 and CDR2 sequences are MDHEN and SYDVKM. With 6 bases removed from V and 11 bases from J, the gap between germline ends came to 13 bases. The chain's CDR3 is CASSSFYIQYF. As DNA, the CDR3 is TGTGCCAGCAGCTCGTTTTATATTCAGTACTTC.

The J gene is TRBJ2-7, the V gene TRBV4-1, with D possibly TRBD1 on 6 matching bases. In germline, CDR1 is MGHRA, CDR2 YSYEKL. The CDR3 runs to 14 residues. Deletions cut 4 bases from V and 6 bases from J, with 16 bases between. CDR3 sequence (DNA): TGCGCCAGCAGCCCCAGGGGCCTCCTAGGCGAGCAGTACTTC. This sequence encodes CASSPRGLLGEQYF.

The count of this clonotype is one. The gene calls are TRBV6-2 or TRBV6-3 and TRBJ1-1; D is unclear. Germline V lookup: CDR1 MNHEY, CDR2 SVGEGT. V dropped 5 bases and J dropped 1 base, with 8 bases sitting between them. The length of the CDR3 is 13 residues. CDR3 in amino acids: CASSDNRNTEAFF. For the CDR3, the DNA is TGTGCCAGCAGTGACAACAGGAACACTGAAGCTTTCTTT.

The CDR3 is CASSYPGWASGNGDEQFF. The DNA for the CDR3 is TGTGCCAGCAGTTACCCAGGCTGGGCTAGCGGGAATGGTGATGAGCAGTTCTTC. V is TRBV6-5 and J is TRBJ2-1; 9 bases map to TRBD2. The CDR3 sequence is 18 residues long. CDR1 is MNHEY and CDR2 is SVGAGI in the germline V gene. With 2 bases clipped from V and 8 bases from J, the junction kept 16 bases outside the gene matches.

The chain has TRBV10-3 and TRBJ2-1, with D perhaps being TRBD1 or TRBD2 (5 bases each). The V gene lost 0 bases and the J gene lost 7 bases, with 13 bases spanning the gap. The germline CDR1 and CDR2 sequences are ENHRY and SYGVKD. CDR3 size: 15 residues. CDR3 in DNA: TGTGCCATCAGTGAGTCGATGGGGGACGGGAATGAGCAGTTCTTC. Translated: CAISESMGDGNEQFF.

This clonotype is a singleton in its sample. CDR3 sequence reads: CASGLAGDEQYF. The CDR3 nucleotides read TGTGCCAGCGGACTAGCGGGCGACGAGCAGTACTTC. The chain is built from TRBV7-9 and TRBJ2-4; 11 bases are a match to TRBD2. The J call could be wrong; TRBJ2-7 is a better fit for the DNA end. The CDR3 has 12 amino acids. CDR1 is SEHNR and CDR2 is FQNEAQ in the germline V gene (reference sequence).

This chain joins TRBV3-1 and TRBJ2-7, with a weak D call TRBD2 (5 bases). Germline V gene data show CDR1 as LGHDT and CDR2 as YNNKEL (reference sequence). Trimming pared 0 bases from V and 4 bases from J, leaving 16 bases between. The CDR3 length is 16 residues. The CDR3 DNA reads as TGTGCCAGCAGCCAAGAGCGGACTCCCTCGTTTTACGAGCAGTACTTC. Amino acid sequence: CASSQERTPSFYEQYF.

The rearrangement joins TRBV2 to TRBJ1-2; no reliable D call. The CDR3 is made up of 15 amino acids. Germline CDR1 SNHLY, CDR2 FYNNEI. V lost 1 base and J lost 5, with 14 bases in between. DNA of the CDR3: TGTGCCAGCAGTGAAGTCGAAGGAGTTTGGTATGGCTACACCTTC. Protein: CASSEVEGVWYGYTF. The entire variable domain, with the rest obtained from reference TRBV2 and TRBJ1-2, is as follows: EPEVTQTPSHQVTQMGQEVILRCVPISNHLYFYWYRQILGQKVEFLVSFYNNEISEKSEIFDDQFSVERPDGSNFTLKIRSTKLEDSAMYFCASSEVEGVWYGYTFGSGTRLTVV.

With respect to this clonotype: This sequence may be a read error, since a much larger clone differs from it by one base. The CDR3 loop is CSVDAGETYNEQYF. The DNA for the CDR3 is TGCAGCGTTGACGCGGGAGAGACCTACAATGAGCAGTACTTC. V usage is TRBV29-1 and J usage is TRBJ2-1; TRBD2 agrees at 7 bases. The J call may be faulty, since TRBJ2-7 better matches the DNA end. The CDR3 loop spans 14 amino acids. CDR1 and CDR2 from the germline V gene are SQVTM and ANQGSEA.

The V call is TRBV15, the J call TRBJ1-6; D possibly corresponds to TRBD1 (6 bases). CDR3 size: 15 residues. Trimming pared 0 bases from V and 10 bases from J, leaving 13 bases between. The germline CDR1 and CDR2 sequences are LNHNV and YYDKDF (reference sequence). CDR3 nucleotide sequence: TGTGCCACCAGCAGAGATCGGCAGGGGAACTCACCCCTCCACTTT. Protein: CATSRDRQGNSPLHF. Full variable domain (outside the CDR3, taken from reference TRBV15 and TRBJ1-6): DAMVIQNPRYQVTQFGKPVTLSCSQTLNHNVMYWYQQKSSQAPKLLFHYYDKDFNNEADTPDNFQSRRPNTSFCFLDIRSPGLGDTAMYLCATSRDRQGNSPLHFGNGTRLTVT.